This TCR beta chain was documented in a study of blood T cell repertoires in COVID-19. Study-level information: Nucleic acid was either cDNA or gDNA, and it came from T cells, B-cell-depleted T cells, or PBMCs.

Only in-frame clones appear in the TCRdb table, and some are missing; sequencing was by immunoSEQ multiplex PCR. The data show more than 450,000 clones, 87% seen once. Germline V gene lookup returns CDR1 MNHEY and CDR2 SMNVEV (reference sequence). V was cut by 6 bases and J by 2 bases, with 11 bases left in between. This CDR3 has 15 residues. Self-reported history from a screening survey and questionnaire set each donor's cohort. Symptom resolution, clearance, or two negative PCRs marked the recovered donors of Cohort 3. Sequencing was done on a sample of PBMCs or T cells enriched from blood (not recorded which). The clonotype originates from a woman aged 18-35 years who had recovered from COVID-19. The genes are TRBV27 and TRBJ2-6; D remains unclear. The CDR3 protein is CASSYSRAGANVLTF. CDR3 nucleotides: TGTGCCAGCAGCTACTCTCGGGCTGGGGCCAACGTCCTGACTTTC.